Listed below are T cell receptor beta chains from one sample, sequenced in a study of shared clonotypes between healthy human individuals. TCRdb's copy holds only in-frame clones and misses some; the assay was immunoSEQ multiplex PCR. The data contain approximately 110,000 clones, around two thirds of them singletons. The material sequenced was memory CD8+ T cells sorted from blood. The receptors shown here come from a woman in her 30s in good health. Each CDR3 is given with its conserved first and last residue. A D gene is named only where the DNA matches it firmly. Size values are once, few and many counts, or a class for expanded clones, and some rows have none.

j_gene: TRBJ1-5; d_gene: TRBD1; abundance: -; v_gene: TRBV6-6; CDR3nt: TGTGCCAGCAGTTACAGGGACAGGGGTCAGCCCCAGCATTTT; CDR3aa: CASSYRDRGQPQHF
j_gene: TRBJ1-2; d_gene: TRBD1; abundance: -; v_gene: TRBV18; CDR3nt: TGTGCCAGCTCACCAGAAATTACAGGGGACTATGGCTACACCTTC; CDR3aa: CASSPEITGDYGYTF
j_gene: TRBJ2-1; d_gene: -; abundance: -; v_gene: TRBV5-4; CDR3nt: TGTGCCAGCAGCTTGGAGGAGAACTCCTACAATGAGCAGTTCTTC; CDR3aa: CASSLEENSYNEQFF
j_gene: TRBJ2-1; d_gene: TRBD2; abundance: once; v_gene: TRBV11-1; CDR3nt: TGTGCCAGCAGCTTAGGCGGGAGGACGTACAATGAGCAGTTCTTC; CDR3aa: CASSLGGRTYNEQFF
j_gene: TRBJ2-3; d_gene: TRBD1; abundance: -; v_gene: TRBV6-4; CDR3nt: TGTGCCAGCAGTGACGGACAGGGGGCAGATACGCAGTATTTT; CDR3aa: CASSDGQGADTQYF
j_gene: TRBJ2-7; d_gene: TRBD1; abundance: once; v_gene: TRBV5-1; CDR3nt: TGCGCCAGCAGCTTGGTGGGACAGCCCTACGAGCAGTACTTC; CDR3aa: CASSLVGQPYEQYF
j_gene: TRBJ1-5; d_gene: TRBD1; abundance: -; v_gene: TRBV19; CDR3nt: TGTGCCAGTAGTACCGGACAGGGAGGTTTTCAGCCCCAGCATTTT; CDR3aa: CASSTGQGGFQPQHF
j_gene: TRBJ1-1; d_gene: -; abundance: many; v_gene: TRBV30; CDR3nt: TGTGCCTGGAGTGTAATCCTGAACACTGAAGCTTTCTTT; CDR3aa: CAWSVILNTEAFF
j_gene: TRBJ1-5; d_gene: -; abundance: -; v_gene: TRBV7-7; CDR3nt: TGTGCCAGCAGCTTGCGTGGCAGGGGCGTTCAGCCCCAGCATTTT; CDR3aa: CASSLRGRGVQPQHF
j_gene: TRBJ1-1; d_gene: -; abundance: -; v_gene: TRBV5-1; CDR3nt: TGCGCCAGCAGCCCCGACTCGTTGAACACTGAAGCTTTCTTT; CDR3aa: CASSPDSLNTEAFF
j_gene: TRBJ1-5; d_gene: -; abundance: -; v_gene: TRBV4-1; CDR3nt: TGCGCCAGCAGCTCGGACAGCAACAATCAGCCCCAGCATTTT; CDR3aa: CASSSDSNNQPQHF
j_gene: TRBJ2-1; d_gene: TRBD2; abundance: -; v_gene: TRBV7-9; CDR3nt: TGTGCCAGCATCTCACTAGCGGCTACGGGTAATGAGCAGTTCTTC; CDR3aa: CASISLAATGNEQFF
j_gene: TRBJ2-7; d_gene: TRBD1; abundance: -; v_gene: TRBV7-2; CDR3nt: TGTGCCAGCAGCCAGTTAGTGGGACAGGGCTCCTACGAGCAGTACTTC; CDR3aa: CASSQLVGQGSYEQYF
j_gene: TRBJ2-1; d_gene: TRBD2; abundance: -; v_gene: TRBV19; CDR3nt: TGTGCCAGTAGTCTACTAGCGGGAGAGATTGAGCAGTTCTTC; CDR3aa: CASSLLAGEIEQFF
j_gene: TRBJ2-1; d_gene: -; abundance: -; v_gene: TRBV5-1; CDR3nt: TGCGCCAGCAGCTTGGATAGGGGGGCGCGCAATGAGCAGTTCTTC; CDR3aa: CASSLDRGARNEQFF
j_gene: TRBJ2-1; d_gene: -; abundance: -; v_gene: TRBV10-3; CDR3nt: TGTGCCATCAGTGACTCACTAGAGGTCAATGAGCAGTTCTTC; CDR3aa: CAISDSLEVNEQFF
j_gene: TRBJ2-3; d_gene: TRBD1; abundance: many; v_gene: TRBV25-1; CDR3nt: TGTGCCAGCAGTGTCGGGACAGGAGGCACAGATACGCAGTATTTT; CDR3aa: CASSVGTGGTDTQYF
j_gene: TRBJ1-1; d_gene: TRBD1; abundance: -; v_gene: TRBV18; CDR3nt: TGTGCCAGCTCAGGGGACAGGGGGCAAACTGAAGCTTTCTTT; CDR3aa: CASSGDRGQTEAFF
j_gene: TRBJ1-1; d_gene: -; abundance: -; v_gene: TRBV13; CDR3nt: TGTGCCAGCAGCTTAGGCCAGAACACTGAAGCTTTCTTT; CDR3aa: CASSLGQNTEAFF
j_gene: TRBJ2-5; d_gene: TRBD2; abundance: -; v_gene: TRBV7-9; CDR3nt: TGTGCCAGCAGCTCCTGGACTAGCGGAAACCAAGAGACCCAGTACTTC; CDR3aa: CASSSWTSGNQETQYF
j_gene: TRBJ2-5; d_gene: -; abundance: many; v_gene: TRBV30; CDR3nt: TGTGCCTGGCAAGGGTCAGGAGGAGAGACCCAGTACTTC; CDR3aa: CAWQGSGGETQYF
j_gene: TRBJ2-7; d_gene: TRBD1; abundance: -; v_gene: TRBV7-9; CDR3nt: TGTGCCAGCAGCCCGGGACAGACCCTCAACGAGCAGTACTTC; CDR3aa: CASSPGQTLNEQYF
j_gene: TRBJ2-7; d_gene: -; abundance: -; v_gene: TRBV2; CDR3nt: TGTGCCAGCAGTGATCGTCAATCCCACGAGCAGTACTTC; CDR3aa: CASSDRQSHEQYF
j_gene: TRBJ2-1; d_gene: -; abundance: -; v_gene: TRBV6-4; CDR3nt: TGTGCCAGCAGTGAGGACGGGAGTGGGTCCTACAATGAGCAGTTCTTC; CDR3aa: CASSEDGSGSYNEQFF
j_gene: TRBJ2-7; d_gene: -; abundance: few; v_gene: TRBV9; CDR3nt: TGTGCCAGCAGCGTATCTCGCACCTACGAGCAGTACTTC; CDR3aa: CASSVSRTYEQYF
j_gene: TRBJ1-1; d_gene: TRBD1; abundance: -; v_gene: TRBV5-4; CDR3nt: TGTGCCAGCAGGGGACAGGGCTCTGAAGCTTTCTTT; CDR3aa: CASRGQGSEAFF
j_gene: TRBJ2-7; d_gene: TRBD1; abundance: few; v_gene: TRBV25-1; CDR3nt: TGTGCCAGCAGTGAATCACAGGGGGCAATCTACGAGCAGTACTTC; CDR3aa: CASSESQGAIYEQYF
j_gene: TRBJ2-5; d_gene: TRBD1; abundance: -; v_gene: TRBV5-1; CDR3nt: TGCGCCAGCAGCTCCGGTTGGGGACAGGGGGAGGAGGAGACCCAGTACTTC; CDR3aa: CASSSGWGQGEEETQYF
j_gene: TRBJ2-6; d_gene: -; abundance: -; v_gene: TRBV29-1; CDR3nt: TGCAGCGTCGCATCTCGCTCTGGGGCCAACGTCCTGACTTTC; CDR3aa: CSVASRSGANVLTF
j_gene: TRBJ1-2; d_gene: -; abundance: once; v_gene: TRBV6-5; CDR3nt: TGTGCCAGCAGTCTCAAAATCGAATTCTATGGCTACACCTTC; CDR3aa: CASSLKIEFYGYTF
j_gene: TRBJ2-7; d_gene: TRBD1; abundance: -; v_gene: TRBV7-9; CDR3nt: TGTGCCAGCAGCAGACGACAGGGCCCTCTCGAGCAGTACTTC; CDR3aa: CASSRRQGPLEQYF
j_gene: TRBJ2-2; d_gene: -; abundance: -; v_gene: TRBV6-4; CDR3nt: TGTGCCAGCAGTTCCCGGGAACGGTCGGACACCGGGGAGCTGTTTTTT; CDR3aa: CASSSRERSDTGELFF
j_gene: TRBJ2-3; d_gene: -; abundance: -; v_gene: TRBV9; CDR3nt: TGTGCCAGCAGCGTTTTGGGCAGGTTCACAGATACGCAGTATTTT; CDR3aa: CASSVLGRFTDTQYF
j_gene: TRBJ1-5; d_gene: TRBD1; abundance: -; v_gene: TRBV7-1; CDR3nt: TGTGCCAGCACCCCCGACAGGGGCCCCAGTCAGCCCCAGCATTTT; CDR3aa: CASTPDRGPSQPQHF
j_gene: TRBJ2-7; d_gene: TRBD1; abundance: few; v_gene: TRBV9; CDR3nt: TGTGCCAGCAGCGTAGGGGGGACAGGGTTTGAGTACTTC; CDR3aa: CASSVGGTGFEYF
j_gene: TRBJ2-3; d_gene: -; abundance: few; v_gene: TRBV9; CDR3nt: TGTGCCAGCAGCGTAGGAGGGGCCGGCACAGATACGCAGTATTTT; CDR3aa: CASSVGGAGTDTQYF
j_gene: TRBJ2-5; d_gene: -; abundance: -; v_gene: TRBV18; CDR3nt: TGTGCCAGCTCACCACGGATGGGGTTAGAGACCCAGTACTTC; CDR3aa: CASSPRMGLETQYF
j_gene: TRBJ2-3; d_gene: TRBD1; abundance: -; v_gene: TRBV6-4; CDR3nt: TGTGCCAGCAGGACAGGGCCCGCTTCAGATACGCAGTATTTT; CDR3aa: CASRTGPASDTQYF
j_gene: TRBJ1-5; d_gene: TRBD1; abundance: few; v_gene: TRBV27; CDR3nt: TGTGCCAGCAGGGACGGGACAGGGAAGGGGAGCAATCAGCCCCAGCATTTT; CDR3aa: CASRDGTGKGSNQPQHF
j_gene: TRBJ1-1; d_gene: -; abundance: -; v_gene: TRBV30; CDR3nt: TGTGCCTGGAGCGCAACGACAGGCACTGAAGCTTTCTTT; CDR3aa: CAWSATTGTEAFF
j_gene: TRBJ2-3; d_gene: -; abundance: -; v_gene: TRBV7-9; CDR3nt: TGTGCCAGCAGCAAGGAAGGTGGCGGGAATAACTTTAAGTATTTT; CDR3aa: CASSKEGGGNNFKYF
j_gene: TRBJ2-7; d_gene: -; abundance: -; v_gene: TRBV1; CDR3nt: TGCACCAGCAGCCGCCCAGAGAGAACGGGGCAGAGCTTCTACGAGCAGTACTTC; CDR3aa: CTSSRPERTGQSFYEQYF
j_gene: TRBJ1-1; d_gene: -; abundance: -; v_gene: TRBV6-4; CDR3nt: TGTGCCAGCGAGAGGCCGTATAGGGTGAACACTGAAGCTTTCTTT; CDR3aa: CASERPYRVNTEAFF
j_gene: TRBJ2-2; d_gene: TRBD2; abundance: many; v_gene: TRBV5-5; CDR3nt: TGTGCCAGCAGCTTGGGACTAGCGGGAGGGGCGAACACCGGGGAGCTGTTTTTT; CDR3aa: CASSLGLAGGANTGELFF
j_gene: TRBJ2-3; d_gene: -; abundance: -; v_gene: TRBV6-5; CDR3nt: TGTGCCAGCAGTTACATTTCGACCACAGATACGCAGTATTTT; CDR3aa: CASSYISTTDTQYF
j_gene: TRBJ1-2; d_gene: TRBD1; abundance: once; v_gene: TRBV6-5; CDR3nt: TGTGCCAGCAGTTACGCGCCGGGACAGGGGGCCTATGGCTACACCTTC; CDR3aa: CASSYAPGQGAYGYTF
j_gene: TRBJ2-7; d_gene: -; abundance: -; v_gene: TRBV28; CDR3nt: TGTGCCAGCAGTCCCTACGCCTCTTACGAGCAGTACTTC; CDR3aa: CASSPYASYEQYF